Below, one TCR beta chain is given with its context. Its cognate antigen is unknown. This record belongs to a study of molecular identifiers for immune sequencing clone quantification. Study-wide results and limits: Even with 990,000 or so naive cells present, spiked Jurkat TCR RNA from one cell was reportedly detectable. Highly expanded clone sizes could end up underestimated if a barcode were shared by identical TCR molecules.

The use of previously described methods and listed TCR primers produced the bulk TCR libraries. TCRdb reprocessed the PCR reads with MiXCR, giving one entry per CDR3 protein. The sample has approximately 550,000 distinct CDR3 sequences; roughly 23% are singletons. Every naive CD8 library was made from between roughly 17,000 and 1,000,000 sorted cells with 10%, 30% or 50% RNA. The origin of this receptor is a human donor in good health. Some libraries in this study had Jurkat cell RNA spiked in. Sequencing used naive CD8+ T cells from blood, with Jurkat cell RNA spiked in. The sample's subset: FACS-sorted CD8+CD4-CCR7+CD45RA+ naive T cells.

CDR3 sequence (DNA): TGTGCCAGTAGTATAGAAGTGTACCAAGAGACCCAGTACTTC. Its protein product is CASSIEVYQETQYF. The chain is built from TRBV19 and TRBJ2-5; D unclear. The CDR3 extends over 14 amino acids. With 0 bases removed from V and 0 bases from J, the gap between germline ends came to 5 bases. Looked up from germline, CDR1 is LNHDA and CDR2 is SQIVND (reference sequence).